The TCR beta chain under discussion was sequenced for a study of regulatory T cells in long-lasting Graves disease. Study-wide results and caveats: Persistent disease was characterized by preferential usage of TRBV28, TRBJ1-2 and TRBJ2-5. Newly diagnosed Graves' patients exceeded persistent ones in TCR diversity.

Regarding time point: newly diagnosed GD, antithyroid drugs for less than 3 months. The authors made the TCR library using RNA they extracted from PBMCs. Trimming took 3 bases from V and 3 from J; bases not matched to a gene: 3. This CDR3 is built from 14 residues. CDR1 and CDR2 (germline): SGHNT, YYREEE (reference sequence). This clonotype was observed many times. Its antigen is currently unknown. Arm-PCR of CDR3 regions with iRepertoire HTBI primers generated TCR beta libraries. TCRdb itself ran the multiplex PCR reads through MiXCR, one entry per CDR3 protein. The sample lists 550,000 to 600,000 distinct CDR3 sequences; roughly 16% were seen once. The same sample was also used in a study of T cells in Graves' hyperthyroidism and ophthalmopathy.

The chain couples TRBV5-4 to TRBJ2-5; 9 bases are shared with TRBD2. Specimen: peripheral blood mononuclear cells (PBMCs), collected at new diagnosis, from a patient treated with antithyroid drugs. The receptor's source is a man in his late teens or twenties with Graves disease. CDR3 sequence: CASSYRLAEETQYF. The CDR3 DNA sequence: TGTGCCAGCAGCTACCGACTAGCGGAAGAGACCCAGTACTTC.